This record concerns one T cell receptor beta chain sequence. Antigen unknown. The data are from a study of CD8 T cells in ankylosing spondylitis. Study results and limitations: Matched ankylosing spondylitis synovial fluid reportedly contained a significantly enriched population of disease-linked clones.

The authors made TCR beta libraries by quantitative 5'-RACE with molecular barcodes. A single record per CDR3 protein comes from TCRdb applying MiXCR to the 5' RACE reads. Here the sample spans nearly 25,000 distinct CDR3 sequences, 17% being singletons. Sequencing was done on a sample of blood. The TCR was taken from a male donor with ankylosing spondylitis or in good health (not recorded which).

CDR3 in amino acids: CASSYDTNNEQFF. CDR3 in DNA: TGTGCCAGCAGCTACGACACGAACAATGAGCAGTTCTTC. This chain links TRBV7-6 with TRBJ2-1; no reliable D call. Per germline, CDR1 SGHVS and CDR2 FNYEAQ. Trimming cost V 4 bases and J 5 bases, with 9 bases left between them. The CDR3 is made up of 13 amino acids.